These 17 T cell receptor beta chains were all obtained from the same sample, sequenced in a study of T cell responses to AZD1222 COVID-19 vaccine. Method: immunoSEQ multiplex PCR; TCRdb's copy keeps in-frame clones and lacks some. The data show about 94,000 clones, 70% to 90% seen once. Sequenced material: peripheral blood, taken on day 0 of AZD1222 vaccination. These receptors originate from an adult in good health.

This chain links TRBV19 with TRBJ2-6, with 10 bases fitting TRBD1. The CDR3 runs to 19 residues. The germline CDR1 and CDR2 sequences are LNHDA and SQIVND (reference sequence). The V segment lost 5 bases and the J segment 2 bases; nucleotides outside the gene matches: 12. CDR3 in amino acids: CASSGVRDRGSPGANVLTF. For the CDR3, the DNA is TGTGCCAGTAGTGGTGTCAGGGACAGGGGATCCCCTGGGGCCAACGTCCTGACTTTC.

The count of this clone is one. The chain links TRBV18 to TRBJ1-1, with D unresolved. V lost 3 bases and J lost 1, with 9 bases in between. Germline CDR1 KGHSH, CDR2 LQKENI. The CDR3 extends over 14 amino acids. CDR3 in DNA: TGTGCCAGCTCACCCCAGAGGGAGAACACTGAAGCTTTCTTT. Encoded protein: CASSPQRENTEAFF.

The chain recombines TRBV5-1 with TRBJ2-4, with D possibly matching TRBD2 (6 bases). The germline V gene has CDR1 SGHRS and CDR2 YFSETQ. The CDR3 spans 13 residues. The V gene lost 1 base and the J gene lost 9 bases, with 11 bases spanning the gap. The DNA for the CDR3 is TGCGCCAGCAGCTTGATTCAGGGAGGCATTCAGTACTTC. Residues: CASSLIQGGIQYF. The full variable domain, completed using reference TRBV5-1 and TRBJ2-4, is KAGVTQTPRYLIKTRGQQVTLSCSPISGHRSVSWYQQTPGQGLQFLFEYFSETQRNKGNFPGRFSGRQFSNSRSEMNVSTLELGDSALYLCASSLIQGGIQYFGAGTRLSVL.

The chain joins TRBV3-1 (or the pseudogene TRBV3-2) to TRBJ2-6; D could derive from TRBD1 or TRBD2 (5 bases each). With 2 bases removed from V and 2 bases from J, the gap between germline ends came to 7 bases. The CDR3 consists of 15 residues. The germline gives CDR1 LGHDT, CDR2 YNNKEL (reference sequence). The DNA for the CDR3 is TGTGCCAGCAGCCAACAGGGAGCTGGGGCCAACGTCCTGACTTTC. Amino acid sequence: CASSQQGAGANVLTF.

The table lists this clone with a count of one. The gene calls are TRBV29-1 and TRBJ1-1; 7 nucleotides line up with TRBD1. CDR1 and CDR2 (germline): SQVTM, ANQGSEA. The CDR3 has 12 residues. With 6 bases clipped from V and 1 base from J, the junction kept 2 bases outside the gene matches. The CDR3 sequence is CSVGGANTEAFF. CDR3 sequence (DNA): TGCAGCGTAGGGGGCGCGAACACTGAAGCTTTCTTT.

This chain joins TRBV5-4 and TRBJ1-4; unclear D gene. Trimming took 3 bases from V and 4 from J, leaving 10 bases between them. Germline-derived CDR1 and CDR2 are SGHNT and YYREEE (reference sequence). This CDR3 is 14 amino acids long. The CDR3 sequence: CASSSSRGNEKLFF. DNA for the CDR3: TGTGCCAGCAGCTCATCCCGGGGTAATGAAAAACTGTTTTTT.

This chain connects TRBV12-3 or TRBV12-4 to TRBJ2-7, with D possibly matching TRBD2 (5 bases). Trimming stripped 5 bases from V and 5 bases from J, with 13 bases between. The CDR3 runs 13 residues. The CDR3 spells CASSTRGFNEQYF. The CDR3 nucleotides read TGTGCCAGCAGTACCCGGGGTTTCAACGAGCAGTACTTC.

This chain joins TRBV10-2 and TRBJ1-4; the D is unclear. CDR3 length equals 16 residues. V was cut by 3 bases and J by 0 bases, with 11 bases left in between. The germline CDR1 and CDR2 sequences are WSHSY and SAAADI. CDR3 protein: CASSDRAGPTNEKLFF. The CDR3 DNA reads TGCGCCAGCAGTGACCGGGCAGGCCCAACTAATGAAAAACTGTTTTTT.

The chain employs TRBV2 and TRBJ2-5; 7 nucleotides match TRBD2. V shed 3 bases and J 4 bases; nucleotides not matched to a gene: 14. There are 17 residues in the CDR3. From germline, CDR1 is SNHLY and CDR2 FYNNEI. CDR3 region: CASSDILGQRGGETQYF. In DNA form, the CDR3 reads TGTGCCAGCAGTGATATTCTCGGGCAGCGCGGGGGAGAGACCCAGTACTTC.

V gene TRBV6-2 or TRBV6-3 combines with J gene TRBJ2-6; no clear D. Trimming left V 6 bases short and J 4 bases short, with 16 bases between. Germline V gene lookup returns CDR1 MNHEY and CDR2 SVGEGT. The CDR3 is made up of 16 amino acids. CDR3 DNA sequence: TGTGCCAGCAGCGATCAACTCGTTTCGGGGGCCAACGTCCTGACTTTC. Its translation is CASSDQLVSGANVLTF.

In this sample, this clone turned up once. The CDR3 spells CASSKGQGTDTQYF. CDR3 nucleotide sequence: TGTGCCAGCAGTAAGGGACAGGGGACAGATACGCAGTATTTT. V is TRBV2 and J is TRBJ2-3; 10 nucleotides match TRBD1. Trimming cost V 5 bases and J 3 bases; bases outside gene matches: 2. Germline V gene sequence: CDR1 SNHLY, CDR2 FYNNEI. The CDR3 has 14 residues.

This chain links TRBV5-6 with TRBJ2-3; D is possibly TRBD2 (6 bases). Trimming took 2 bases from V and 0 from J, leaving 10 bases between them. The CDR3 sequence is 15 residues long. Germline CDR1 is SGHDT and CDR2 is YYEEEE. The CDR3 loop reads CASSFSGSSTDTQYF. The CDR3 bases are TGTGCCAGCAGCTTTAGCGGATCTAGCACAGATACGCAGTATTTT. The full variable domain, in which reference TRBV5-6 and TRBJ2-3 provide the parts outside the CDR3, is DAGVTQSPTHLIKTRGQQVTLRCSPKSGHDTVSWYQQALGQGPQFIFQYYEEEERQRGNFPDRFSGHQFPNYSSELNVNALLLGDSALYLCASSFSGSSTDTQYFGPGTRLTVL.

A single count supports this clone. The gene calls are TRBV10-3 and TRBJ1-3; D is ambiguous. The CDR3 contains 15 residues. Germline V gene data show CDR1 as ENHRY and CDR2 as SYGVKD. V lost 3 bases, J lost 1 base, and 10 bases lay in between. The CDR3 loop is CAISEGGLSGNTIYF. The CDR3 nucleotides read TGTGCCATCAGTGAAGGCGGACTATCTGGAAACACCATATATTTT.

The chain links TRBV6-5 to TRBJ1-3, with D hard to call. The V end lost 2 bases, the J end lost 0 bases, and 11 bases lay between the germline ends. Germline assignment: CDR1 MNHEY and CDR2 SVGAGI. This CDR3 comprises 16 residues. The CDR3 DNA sequence: TGTGCCAGCAGTTACCGCCCCCCTATCTCTGGAAACACCATATATTTT. This gives the protein CASSYRPPISGNTIYF.

This chain links TRBV3-1 (or the pseudogene TRBV3-2) with TRBJ1-1; D unclear. Germline V gives CDR1 LGHDT, CDR2 YNNKEL (reference sequence). The CDR3 has 18 amino acids. V lost 4 bases to trimming and J lost 7 bases, with 28 bases between them. The CDR3 DNA follows: TGTGCCAGCAGCCCTATTCGATACTCCACCCTCCCCCGTAGTGAAGCTTTCTTT. Its translation is CASSPIRYSTLPRSEAFF.

J is TRBJ2-3 and V is TRBV5-1; 8 bases map to TRBD2. Germline CDR1 reads SGHRS; CDR2 reads YFSETQ. Trimming removed 5 bases from V and 1 base from J; junction bases left unmatched: 12. This CDR3 is 17 amino acids long. In DNA, the CDR3 is TGCGCCAGCAGAACCGGGGGGGTCTTGTCTCGCACAGATACGCAGTATTTT. Protein: CASRTGGVLSRTDTQYF.

This rearrangement joins TRBV5-1 to TRBJ1-2; D ambiguous. Trimming removed 4 bases at V and 4 bases at J, with 11 bases between. Looked up from germline, CDR1 is SGHRS and CDR2 is YFSETQ. This CDR3 contains 13 residues. The DNA for the CDR3 is TGCGCCAGCAGCCTGGGAACATCCTATGGCTACACCTTC. Residues: CASSLGTSYGYTF.